This T cell receptor (beta chain) originates from a study of beta chain features in type 1 diabetes. Study overall: The examined sorted cells totaled 107,917,701 across samples. General study findings and limits: Patients with type 1 diabetes showed fewer VDJ junction insertions and more deletions. Moderate yet significant TCRB CDR3 shortening was seen in Type 1 diabetes patients in all four CD4+ subsets.

The study reverse transcribed the entire isolated RNA, so it sequenced expressed TCRB transcripts. Method: immunoSEQ multiplex PCR; TCRdb's copy keeps in-frame clones and lacks some. Of 150,000 or so clones listed, around 8.3% are singletons. The authors sorted CD4+ naive, central memory, regulatory and stem cell-like memory cells via CD45RO/CCR7/CD25/CD127/CD95/CD27. This clone has a count of ten or more. Its antigen is unidentified. Input material: central memory CD4+ T cells from blood. The sequence came from a woman between 18 and 29 years old with type 1 diabetes.

CDR3 nucleotide sequence: TGTGCCAGCAGTGAATACGGACAGGGCCGGGACAATCAGCCCCAGCATTTT. The encoded protein is CASSEYGQGRDNQPQHF. The chain has TRBV25-1 and TRBJ1-5; 8 positions match TRBD1. The CDR3 contains 17 residues. Germline-derived CDR1 and CDR2 are MGHDK and SYGVNS. The V and J ends lost 0 bases and 3 bases, in that order; junction bases with no gene match: 7.